Presented here are 22 T cell receptor beta chains from one specimen sequenced in a study of OX40 agonist ivuxolimab in advanced cancers. Libraries were prepared by immunoSEQ multiplex PCR; TCRdb keeps only in-frame clonotypes and omits some of them. The sample shows roughly 20,000 clones, approximately 85% of them seen only once. Specimen: CD4+ or CD8+ T cells sorted from blood, collected in a trial of the OX40 agonist ivuxolimab. The receptors shown here come from an adult with an advanced solid tumor such as melanoma, head and neck, liver or kidney cancer.

The chain recombines TRBV6-5 with TRBJ2-7; D is undetermined. CDR1 is MNHEY, CDR2 SVGAGI, per germline. Between the trimmed V and J ends, which lost 2 bases and 7 bases, there was a span of 18 bases. This CDR3 comprises 15 residues. CDR3 bases: TGTGCCAGCAGTTACGCCGGGCCCATGGATTTTGAGCAGTACTTC. It codes for CASSYAGPMDFEQYF.

The gene calls are TRBV27 and TRBJ1-1; possible D gene TRBD1, 5 bases. Germline V gene data show CDR1 as MNHEY and CDR2 as SMNVEV (reference sequence). The CDR3 runs to 14 residues. Trimming stripped 6 bases from V and 1 base from J, with 12 bases between. CDR3 in amino acids: CASRTSGGNTEAFF. CDR3 coding DNA: TGTGCCAGCAGGACCTCCGGGGGGAACACTGAAGCTTTCTTT.

The chain uses TRBV19 and TRBJ2-5, with D unresolved. V gave up 0 bases and J gave up 5 bases, with 1 base separating them. Germline values: CDR1 LNHDA, CDR2 SQIVND (reference sequence). The CDR3 contains 11 residues. CDR3 region: CASSIDETQYF. CDR3 bases: TGTGCCAGTAGTATAGATGAGACCCAGTACTTC.

The chain is built from TRBV27 and TRBJ1-2, with unresolved D. The V end lost 4 bases, the J end lost 0 bases, and 18 bases lay between the germline ends. The CDR3 consists of 17 residues. Germline V gene data show CDR1 as MNHEY and CDR2 as SMNVEV (reference sequence). CDR3 sequence (DNA): TGTGCCAGCAGTTCCCGACTCCCGGACTTTCCTAACTATGGCTACACCTTC. Its translation: CASSSRLPDFPNYGYTF.

The rearrangement uses TRBV7-9 and TRBJ1-2; 9 positions match TRBD1. Losses at the gene ends were 5 bases for V and 7 bases for J; bases not matched to a gene: 8. The CDR3 totals 14 residues. Germline V gives CDR1 SEHNR, CDR2 FQNEAQ (reference sequence). Here the CDR3 DNA reads TGTGCCAGCAGCGCCGCCGGACAGGGGTTTGGCTACACCTTC. It specifies CASSAAGQGFGYTF. The variable domain in full, completed from reference TRBV7-9 and TRBJ1-2, reads DTGVSQNPRHKITKRGQNVTFRCDPISEHNRLYWYRQTLGQGPEFLTYFQNEAQLEKSRLLSDRFSAERPKGSFSTLEIQRTEQGDSAMYLCASSAAGQGFGYTFGSGTRLTVV.

The chain uses TRBV27 and TRBJ2-7; perhaps TRBD1 as D (5 bases). The CDR3 runs to 15 residues. In germline, CDR1 is MNHEY, CDR2 SMNVEV (reference sequence). V was trimmed by 2 bases and J by 2 bases, leaving 13 bases between them. CDR3 DNA sequence: TGTGCCAGCAGTTTAAGGGGTCATATCGCCTACGAGCAGTACTTC. It yields the protein CASSLRGHIAYEQYF.

This chain connects TRBV7-9 to TRBJ2-7; possibly TRBD1 for D (5 bases). The CDR3 loop spans 15 amino acids. Per germline, CDR1 SEHNR and CDR2 FQNEAQ (reference sequence). V dropped 3 bases and J dropped 3 bases, with 15 bases sitting between them. The chain's CDR3 is CASSLWQGTGYEQYF. The CDR3, as DNA: TGTGCCAGCAGCTTGTGGCAGGGCACAGGCTACGAGCAGTACTTC.

The chain recombines TRBV5-1 with TRBJ2-7; 8 positions match TRBD1. Unmatched junction bases numbered 5, after V lost 4 bases and J lost 2 bases. This CDR3 has 14 amino acids. Germline assignment: CDR1 SGHRS and CDR2 YFSETQ. The CDR3 loop is CASSPGTGPYEQYF. DNA of the CDR3: TGCGCCAGCAGCCCCGGGACAGGCCCCTACGAGCAGTACTTC.

The chain links TRBV29-1 to TRBJ2-3, with 8 nucleotides matching TRBD2. The ends lost 7 bases at V and 2 bases at J; junction bases unmatched: 5. CDR1 is SQVTM, CDR2 ANQGSEA, per germline. This CDR3 region has 13 residues. As DNA, the CDR3 is TGCAGCGCACGGGGGGGCCTCACAGATACGCAGTATTTT. The encoded protein is CSARGGLTDTQYF.

This chain uses TRBV7-3 with TRBJ2-2; 7 positions agree with TRBD1. Germline values: CDR1 SGHTA, CDR2 FQGTGA. CDR3 length equals 15 residues. V shed 4 bases, J shed 1 base, and the junction held 3 bases outside the gene matches. Here the CDR3 reads CASSSWTGNTGELFF. The CDR3 DNA reads TGTGCCAGCAGCTCCTGGACAGGGAACACCGGGGAGCTGTTTTTT. The entire variable domain, with the rest obtained from reference TRBV7-3 and TRBJ2-2, is as follows: GAGVSQTPSNKVTEKGKYVELRCDPISGHTALYWYRQSLGQGPEFLIYFQGTGAADDSGLPNDRFFAVRPEGSVSTLKIQRTERGDSAVYLCASSSWTGNTGELFFGEGSRLTVL.

V gene TRBV7-2 combines with J gene TRBJ2-1, with D maybe TRBD2 (5 bases). V was cut by 5 bases and J by 1 base, with 12 bases left in between. The length of the CDR3 is 15 residues. Germline-derived CDR1 and CDR2 are SGHTA and FQGNSA. This chain's CDR3 is CASSLSWRSYNEQFF. The CDR3 nucleotides are TGTGCCAGCAGCCTATCATGGAGGTCCTACAATGAGCAGTTCTTC.

J is TRBJ1-1 and V is TRBV4-1, with D unclear. The germline V and J ends were trimmed by 1 base and 0 bases, with 9 bases remaining between them. The CDR3 contains 15 residues. Germline values: CDR1 MGHRA, CDR2 YSYEKL. The CDR3, as DNA: TGCGCCAGCAGCCAAGGAAGAGGGCTGAACACTGAAGCTTTCTTT. Translated, it gives CASSQGRGLNTEAFF.

The table lists this clone with a count of one. V and J are TRBV6-1 and TRBJ2-7, with 8 bases aligning to TRBD2. V lost 2 bases and J lost 7; bases outside the gene matches: 16. Germline assignment: CDR1 MNHNS and CDR2 SASEGT. CDR3 length: 17 residues. The CDR3 nucleotides are TGTGCCAGCAGTGAATACCCGACTAGCGAGGACTGGGGAGAGCAGTACTTC. Translating gives CASSEYPTSEDWGEQYF.

This clone has just a few counts. V usage is TRBV9 and J usage is TRBJ2-3; TRBD1 might be the D (6 bases). The CDR3 has 15 residues. Germline loops: CDR1 SGDLS, CDR2 YYNGEE. V was trimmed by 5 bases and J by 3 bases, leaving 16 bases between them. The CDR3 coding sequence is TGTGCCAGCAGTACAGGGCAGTTTGGGACAGATACGCAGTATTTT. Its translation: CASSTGQFGTDTQYF.

V is TRBV20-1 and J is TRBJ2-1; D is uncertain. Germline CDR1 is DFQATT and CDR2 is SNEGSKA (reference sequence). The CDR3 has 10 residues. The germline V and J ends were trimmed by 5 bases and 5 bases, with 4 bases remaining between them. CDR3 DNA sequence: TGCAGTGCTTTTAACAATGAGCAGTTCTTC. The encoded protein is CSAFNNEQFF.

The table lists this clone with many counts. The genes are TRBV2 and TRBJ2-2; D is undetermined. V was trimmed by 9 bases and J by 0 bases, leaving 8 bases between them. The CDR3 extends over 13 amino acids. Per the germline V gene, CDR1 is SNHLY and CDR2 is FYNNEI. The chain's CDR3 is CARREANTGELFF. CDR3 nucleotide sequence: TGTGCCAGAAGGGAAGCGAACACCGGGGAGCTGTTTTTT.

The rearrangement joins TRBV27 to TRBJ2-7; 9 bases agree with TRBD1. Germline-derived CDR1 and CDR2 are MNHEY and SMNVEV (reference sequence). There are 16 residues in the CDR3. V lost 5 bases to trimming and J lost 1 base; unmatched junction nucleotides: 9. The CDR3 DNA follows: TGTGCCAGCAGTAGAACCAGGGGGACAGGGTCCTACGAGCAGTACTTC. This translates into CASSRTRGTGSYEQYF.

This chain connects TRBV5-6 to TRBJ2-2; D call uncertain. V shed 2 bases and J shed 4 bases, with 6 bases lying between them. CDR1 is SGHDT and CDR2 is YYEEEE in the germline V gene. This CDR3 spans 13 amino acids. CDR3 sequence (DNA): TGTGCCAGCAGCTTTGGCAGCACCGGGGAGCTGTTTTTT. Amino acids: CASSFGSTGELFF.

The CDR3 is CAWSVVKETQYF. The CDR3 DNA is TGTGCCTGGAGTGTCGTAAAAGAGACCCAGTACTTC. The chain employs TRBV30 and TRBJ2-5; D uncertain. This CDR3 spans 12 amino acids. The V and J ends lost 0 bases and 3 bases respectively, with 5 bases between them. The germline V gene encodes CDR1 GTSNPN and CDR2 SVGIG (reference sequence).

This clone has only one observation. The chain employs TRBV6-5 and TRBJ1-2; D is unclear. CDR1 is MNHEY and CDR2 is SVGAGI in the germline V gene. The CDR3 loop spans 15 amino acids. V lost 1 base and J 0 bases, leaving 9 bases between the germline ends. The CDR3 DNA follows: TGTGCCAGCAGTTACTATTCCGGAGCTAACTATGGCTACACCTTC. It is translated as CASSYYSGANYGYTF.

The J gene is TRBJ2-2, the V gene TRBV9, with unresolved D. CDR1 and CDR2 (germline): SGDLS, YYNGEE. V shed 4 bases and J shed 7 bases, with 5 bases lying between them. CDR3 length equals 11 residues. The DNA of the CDR3 is TGTGCCAGCAGCTACGGCGGGGAGCTGTTTTTT. Amino acids: CASSYGGELFF.

The chain links TRBV4-2 to TRBJ1-1, with D hard to call. The CDR3 consists of 15 residues. Germline CDR1 reads LGHNA; CDR2 reads YNFKEQ. V shed 0 bases and J shed 0 bases, with 8 bases lying between them. The CDR3 bases are TGTGCCAGCAGCCAAGAACACTTAATGAACACTGAAGCTTTCTTT. This translates into CASSQEHLMNTEAFF.